A selection of T cell receptor beta chains follows, all from one sample in a study of control samples from healthy donors and cancer patients. The table came from immunoSEQ multiplex PCR; TCRdb's copy has only in-frame clones and leaves some out. The table has 110,000 or so clones, 87% seen once; the top ten hold 9.5% to 13%. What was sequenced was blood. The receptors shown here come from a man aged 30 to 45 in good health. CDR3s include the opening cysteine and the closing phenylalanine or tryptophan. Fields, in order: clone size, D gene, J gene, V gene, CDR3 protein, CDR3 DNA. The D gene is left open where the match is weak. Rows give clone size only sometimes, using once, few, many, or a class for an expanded clone.

NA	NA	TRBJ1-5	TRBV10-3	CAISDTANLGQPQHF	TGTGCCATCAGTGATACGGCCAACCTCGGTCAGCCCCAGCATTTT
once	TRBD1	TRBJ1-2	TRBV10-1	CASSDGTGMYGYTF	TGCGCCAGCAGTGACGGGACAGGGATGTATGGCTACACCTTC
NA	NA	TRBJ2-5	TRBV2	CASRGLGETQYF	TGTGCCAGCAGAGGCCTAGGAGAGACCCAGTACTTC
NA	TRBD2	TRBJ2-5	TRBV4-1	CASSRALGGGNQETQYF	TGCGCCAGCAGCCGAGCCCTTGGCGGGGGGAACCAAGAGACCCAGTACTTC
once	NA	TRBJ1-2	TRBV30	CAWSVGGRIANYGYTF	TGTGCCTGGAGTGTAGGGGGACGGATTGCTAACTATGGCTACACCTTC
NA	NA	TRBJ1-4	TRBV15	CATPGLGGGDEKLFF	TGTGCCACCCCGGGACTCGGTGGGGGGGATGAAAAACTGTTTTTT
NA	TRBD1	TRBJ1-1	TRBV6-5	CASSLRTGWNTEAFF	TGTGCCAGCAGCCTCCGGACAGGTTGGAACACTGAAGCTTTCTTT
NA	TRBD1	TRBJ1-2	TRBV6-1	CASSEARGQGNLYGYTF	TGTGCCAGCAGTGAAGCCCGGGGACAGGGAAACCTCTATGGCTACACCTTC
NA	TRBD1	TRBJ1-2	TRBV3-1/TRBV3-2	CASSQTGQGYGYTF	TGTGCCAGCAGCCAAACTGGACAGGGTTATGGCTACACCTTC
NA	TRBD1	TRBJ1-4	TRBV25-1	CASSVASGGNEKLFF	TGTGCCAGCAGCGTGGCGTCAGGGGGAAATGAAAAACTGTTTTTT
NA	NA	TRBJ2-2	TRBV27	CASSSDNTGELFF	TGTGCCAGCAGTTCCGACAACACCGGGGAGCTGTTTTTT
NA	TRBD1	TRBJ1-5	TRBV28	CAGGTGSTGSNQPQHF	TGTGCCGGAGGGACAGGGTCGACGGGGAGCAATCAGCCCCAGCATTTT
NA	NA	TRBJ1-3	TRBV2	CASSEGGAGPGNTIYF	TGTGCCAGCAGTGAAGGGGGGGCAGGGCCTGGAAACACCATATATTTT
NA	TRBD1	TRBJ2-7	TRBV11-3	CASSPPGTVSSYEQYF	TGTGCCAGCAGCCCACCCGGGACAGTGAGCTCCTACGAGCAGTACTTC
NA	TRBD1	TRBJ1-2	TRBV7-9	CASSPLTGNYGYTF	TGTGCCAGCAGCCCACTGACAGGGAACTATGGCTACACCTTC
NA	NA	TRBJ2-1	TRBV6-1	CASRPGDNEQFF	TGTGCCAGCAGGCCTGGGGACAATGAGCAGTTCTTC
NA	NA	TRBJ1-2	TRBV6-1	CASSEVGPNYGYTF	TGTGCCAGCAGTGAAGTAGGTCCTAACTATGGCTACACCTTC
NA	TRBD1	TRBJ2-2	TRBV27	CASSPGQRHTGELFF	TGTGCCAGCAGCCCGGGACAGAGACACACCGGGGAGCTGTTTTTT
NA	TRBD2	TRBJ2-3	TRBV6-2/TRBV6-3	CASSYGGEWTDTQYF	TGTGCCAGCAGTTACGGGGGGGAGTGGACAGATACGCAGTATTTT
NA	TRBD1	TRBJ2-5	TRBV5-1	CASSLTGGYETQYF	TGCGCCAGCAGCCTGACAGGGGGCTACGAGACCCAGTACTTC